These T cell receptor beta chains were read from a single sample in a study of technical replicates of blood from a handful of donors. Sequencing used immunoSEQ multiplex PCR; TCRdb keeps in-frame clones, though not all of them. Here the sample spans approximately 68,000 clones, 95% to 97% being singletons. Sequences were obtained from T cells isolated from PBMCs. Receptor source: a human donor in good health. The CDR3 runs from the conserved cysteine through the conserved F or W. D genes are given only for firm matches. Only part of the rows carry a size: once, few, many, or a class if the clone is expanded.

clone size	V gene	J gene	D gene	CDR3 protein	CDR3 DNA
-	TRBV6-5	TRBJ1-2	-	CASSYGQADYGYTF	TGTGCCAGCAGTTACGGGCAGGCCGACTATGGCTACACCTTC
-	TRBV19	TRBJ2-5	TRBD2	CASSIATSGRETQYF	TGTGCCAGTAGTATAGCCACTAGCGGGAGGGAGACCCAGTACTTC
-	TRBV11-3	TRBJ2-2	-	CASSLIGGVNTGELFF	TGTGCCAGCAGCTTGATTGGCGGGGTGAACACCGGGGAGCTGTTTTTT
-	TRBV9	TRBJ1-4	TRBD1	CASSVGTQGAYEKLFF	TGTGCCAGCAGCGTAGGGACACAGGGGGCTTATGAAAAACTGTTTTTT
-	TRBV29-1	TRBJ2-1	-	CSTNLQGGHEQFF	TGCAGCACCAACCTACAGGGGGGGCATGAGCAGTTCTTC
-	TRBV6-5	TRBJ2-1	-	CASSSGETEQFF	TGTGCCAGCAGTTCGGGTGAAACAGAGCAGTTCTTC
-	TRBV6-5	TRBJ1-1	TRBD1	CASSYSTGYTEAFF	TGTGCCAGCAGTTACTCGACAGGGTACACTGAAGCTTTCTTT
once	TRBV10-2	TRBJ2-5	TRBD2	CASSPGLAGAETQYF	TGCGCCAGCAGTCCTGGACTAGCGGGAGCAGAGACCCAGTACTTC
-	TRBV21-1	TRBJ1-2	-	CASSLGTGPGLANYYGYTF	TGTGCCAGCTCCCTTGGGACAGGGCCGGGTTTAGCTAACTACTATGGCTACACCTTC
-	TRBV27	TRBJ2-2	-	CASRSGTLNTGELFF	TGTGCCAGCAGATCCGGGACACTGAACACCGGGGAGCTGTTTTTT
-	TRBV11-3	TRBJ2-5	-	CASSHASGERWETQYF	TGTGCCAGCAGCCATGCTTCAGGGGAGCGGTGGGAGACCCAGTACTTC
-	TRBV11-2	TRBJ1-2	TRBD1	CASSSRRSRDRVYGYTF	TGTGCCAGCAGCTCACGAAGAAGTCGGGACAGGGTGTATGGCTACACCTTC
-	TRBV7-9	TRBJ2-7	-	CASSLHGLYEQYF	TGTGCCAGCAGTTTGCATGGACTCTACGAGCAGTACTTC
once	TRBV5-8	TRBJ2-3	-	CASSLTTGNTFTDTQYF	TGTGCCAGCAGCTTGACAACCGGGAATACCTTCACAGATACGCAGTATTTT
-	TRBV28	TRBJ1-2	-	CASSPAGADYGYTF	TGTGCCAGCAGTCCGGCGGGGGCCGACTATGGCTACACCTTC
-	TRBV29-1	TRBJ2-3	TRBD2	CSVLGLAAGTDTQYF	TGCAGCGTCCTGGGACTAGCGGCTGGCACAGATACGCAGTATTTT
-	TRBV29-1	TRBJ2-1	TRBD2	CSVGAAGGLNEQFF	TGCAGCGTGGGGGCAGCGGGAGGTCTTAATGAGCAGTTCTTC
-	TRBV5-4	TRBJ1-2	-	CASSLREPHGYTF	TGTGCCAGCAGCTTACGGGAACCTCATGGCTACACCTTC
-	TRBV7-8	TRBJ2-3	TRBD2	CASSPRTASGSKDTQYF	TGTGCCAGCAGCCCCCGGACCGCTAGCGGTTCTAAAGATACGCAGTATTTT
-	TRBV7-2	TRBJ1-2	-	CASSPGGGGYGYTF	TGTGCCAGCAGCCCTGGGGGGGGTGGCTATGGCTACACCTTC
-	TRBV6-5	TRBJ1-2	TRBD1	CASQDREGYSYGYTF	TGTGCCAGCCAGGACAGGGAGGGATACAGCTATGGCTACACCTTC
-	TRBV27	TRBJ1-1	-	CASSPFGVGLLVTEAFF	TGTGCCAGCAGTCCATTCGGCGTAGGATTGCTAGTAACTGAAGCTTTCTTT
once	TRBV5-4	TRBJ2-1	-	CASSLARSYNEQFF	TGTGCCAGCAGCTTGGCCAGGTCCTACAATGAGCAGTTCTTC
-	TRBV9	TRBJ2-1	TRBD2	CASSVGLAEYNEQFF	TGTGCCAGCAGCGTAGGCCTAGCGGAGTACAATGAGCAGTTCTTC
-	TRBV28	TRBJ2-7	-	CASSFQAGPYEQYF	TGTGCCAGCAGTTTTCAGGCAGGTCCCTACGAGCAGTACTTC
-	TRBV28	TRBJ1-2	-	CAIWVGHGYTF	TGTGCCATCTGGGTGGGGCATGGCTACACCTTC